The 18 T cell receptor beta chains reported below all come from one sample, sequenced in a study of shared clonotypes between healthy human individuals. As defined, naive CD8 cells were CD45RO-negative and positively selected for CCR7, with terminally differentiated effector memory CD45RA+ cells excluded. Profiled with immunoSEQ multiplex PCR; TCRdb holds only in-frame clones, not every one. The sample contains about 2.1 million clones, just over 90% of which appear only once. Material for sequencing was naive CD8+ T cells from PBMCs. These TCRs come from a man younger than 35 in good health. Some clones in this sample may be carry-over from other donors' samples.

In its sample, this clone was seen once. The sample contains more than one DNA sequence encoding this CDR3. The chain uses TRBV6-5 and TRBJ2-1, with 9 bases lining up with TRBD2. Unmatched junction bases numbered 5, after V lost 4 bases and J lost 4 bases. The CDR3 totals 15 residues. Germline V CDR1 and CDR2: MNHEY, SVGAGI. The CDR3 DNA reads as TGTGCCAGCAGTTTAGCGGGAGAGGGATACAATGAGCAGTTCTTC. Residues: CASSLAGEGYNEQFF.

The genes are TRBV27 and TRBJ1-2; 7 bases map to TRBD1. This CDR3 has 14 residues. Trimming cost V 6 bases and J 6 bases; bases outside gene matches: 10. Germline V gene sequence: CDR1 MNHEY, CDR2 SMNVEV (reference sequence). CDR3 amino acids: CASSAQGVYDGYTF. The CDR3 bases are TGTGCCAGCAGCGCCCAGGGGGTATACGATGGCTACACCTTC.

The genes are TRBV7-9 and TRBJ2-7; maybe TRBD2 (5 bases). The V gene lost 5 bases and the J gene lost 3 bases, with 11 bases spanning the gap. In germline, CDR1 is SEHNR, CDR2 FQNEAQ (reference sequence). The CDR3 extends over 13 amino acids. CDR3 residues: CASSPDGIYEQYF. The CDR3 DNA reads TGTGCCAGCAGCCCGGACGGGATCTACGAGCAGTACTTC.

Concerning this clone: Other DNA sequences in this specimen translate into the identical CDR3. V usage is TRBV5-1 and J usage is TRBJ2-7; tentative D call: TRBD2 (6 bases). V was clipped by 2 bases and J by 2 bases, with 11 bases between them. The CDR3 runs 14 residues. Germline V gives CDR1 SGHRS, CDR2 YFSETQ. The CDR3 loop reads CASSFGTGTYEQYF. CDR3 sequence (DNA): TGCGCCAGCAGCTTCGGGACTGGGACCTACGAGCAGTACTTC.

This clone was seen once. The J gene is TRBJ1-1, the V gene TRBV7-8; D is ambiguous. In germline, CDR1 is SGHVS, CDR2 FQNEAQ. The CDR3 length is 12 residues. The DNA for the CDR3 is TGTGCTGTATCCGGGATCGGCCCTGAAGCTTTCTTT. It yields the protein CAVSGIGPEAFF.

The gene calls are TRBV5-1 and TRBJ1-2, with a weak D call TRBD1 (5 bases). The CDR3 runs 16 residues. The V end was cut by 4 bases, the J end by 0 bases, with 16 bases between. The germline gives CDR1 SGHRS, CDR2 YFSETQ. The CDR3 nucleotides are TGCGCCAGCAGCCGCGTCACTGGGGGGGCTAACTATGGCTACACCTTC. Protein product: CASSRVTGGANYGYTF. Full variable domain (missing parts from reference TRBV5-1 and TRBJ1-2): KAGVTQTPRYLIKTRGQQVTLSCSPISGHRSVSWYQQTPGQGLQFLFEYFSETQRNKGNFPGRFSGRQFSNSRSEMNVSTLELGDSALYLCASSRVTGGANYGYTFGSGTRLTVV.

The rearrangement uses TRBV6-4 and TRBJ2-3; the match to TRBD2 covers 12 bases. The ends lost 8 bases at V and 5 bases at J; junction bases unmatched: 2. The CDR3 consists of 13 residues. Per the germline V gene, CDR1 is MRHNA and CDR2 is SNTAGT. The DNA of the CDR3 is TGTGCCAGCTCGGGACTAGCGGGAGATACGCAGTATTTT. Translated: CASSGLAGDTQYF.

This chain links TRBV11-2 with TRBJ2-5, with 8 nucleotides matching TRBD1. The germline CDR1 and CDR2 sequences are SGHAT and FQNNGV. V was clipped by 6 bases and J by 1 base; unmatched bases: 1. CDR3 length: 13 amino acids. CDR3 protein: CASRGQAQETQYF. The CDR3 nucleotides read TGTGCCAGCAGGGGACAGGCCCAAGAGACCCAGTACTTC.

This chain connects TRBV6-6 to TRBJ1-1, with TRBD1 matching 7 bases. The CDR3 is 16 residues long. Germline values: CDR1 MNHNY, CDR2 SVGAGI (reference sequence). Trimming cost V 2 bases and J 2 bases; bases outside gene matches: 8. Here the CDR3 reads CASSYRGREINTEAFF. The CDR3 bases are TGTGCCAGCAGTTACAGGGGGCGGGAAATAAACACTGAAGCTTTCTTT.

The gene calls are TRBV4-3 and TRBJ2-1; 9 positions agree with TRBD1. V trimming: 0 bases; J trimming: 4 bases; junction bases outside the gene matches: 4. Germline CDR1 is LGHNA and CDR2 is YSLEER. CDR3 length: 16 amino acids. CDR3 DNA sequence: TGCGCCAGCAGCCAAGACGGGACAGGGAGGTACAATGAGCAGTTCTTC. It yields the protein CASSQDGTGRYNEQFF.

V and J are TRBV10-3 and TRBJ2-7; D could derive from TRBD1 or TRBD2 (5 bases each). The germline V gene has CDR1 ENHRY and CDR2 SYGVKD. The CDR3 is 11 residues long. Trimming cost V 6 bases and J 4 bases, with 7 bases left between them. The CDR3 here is CAIRGEYEQYF. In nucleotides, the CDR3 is TGTGCCATCAGGGGGGAGTACGAGCAGTACTTC.

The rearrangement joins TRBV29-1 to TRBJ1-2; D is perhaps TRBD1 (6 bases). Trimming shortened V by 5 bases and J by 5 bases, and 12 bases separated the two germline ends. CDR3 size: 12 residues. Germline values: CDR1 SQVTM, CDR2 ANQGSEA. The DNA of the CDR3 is TGCAGCGTTTTACAGGGTTGGTATGGCTACACCTTC. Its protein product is CSVLQGWYGYTF.

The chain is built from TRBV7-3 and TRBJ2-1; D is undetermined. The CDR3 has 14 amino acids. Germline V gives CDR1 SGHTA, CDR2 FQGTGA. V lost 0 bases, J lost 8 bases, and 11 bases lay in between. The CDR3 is CASSLTFGRYEQFF. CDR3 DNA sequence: TGTGCCAGCAGCTTAACGTTCGGGCGGTATGAGCAGTTCTTC.

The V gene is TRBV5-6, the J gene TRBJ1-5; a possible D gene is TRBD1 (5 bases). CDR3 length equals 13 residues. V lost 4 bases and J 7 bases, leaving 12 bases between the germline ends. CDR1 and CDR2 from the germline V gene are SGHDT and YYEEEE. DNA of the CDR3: TGTGCCAGCAGCCCAGTTGGGGGGCAGCCCCAGCATTTT. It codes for CASSPVGGQPQHF. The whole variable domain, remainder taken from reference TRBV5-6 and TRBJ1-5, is DAGVTQSPTHLIKTRGQQVTLRCSPKSGHDTVSWYQQALGQGPQFIFQYYEEEERQRGNFPDRFSGHQFPNYSSELNVNALLLGDSALYLCASSPVGGQPQHFGDGTRLSIL.

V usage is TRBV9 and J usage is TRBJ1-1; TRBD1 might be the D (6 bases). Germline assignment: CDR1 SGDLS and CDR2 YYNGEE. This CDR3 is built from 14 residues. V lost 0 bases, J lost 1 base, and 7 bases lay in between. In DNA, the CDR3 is TGTGCCAGCAGCGTAGAACAGGGGAACACTGAAGCTTTCTTT. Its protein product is CASSVEQGNTEAFF.

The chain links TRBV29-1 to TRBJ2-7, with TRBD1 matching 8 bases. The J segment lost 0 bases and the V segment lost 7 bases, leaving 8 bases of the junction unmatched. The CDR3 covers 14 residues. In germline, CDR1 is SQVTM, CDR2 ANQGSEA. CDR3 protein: CSAVGGQVSYEQYF. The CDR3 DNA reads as TGCAGCGCCGTAGGGGGACAGGTCTCCTACGAGCAGTACTTC.

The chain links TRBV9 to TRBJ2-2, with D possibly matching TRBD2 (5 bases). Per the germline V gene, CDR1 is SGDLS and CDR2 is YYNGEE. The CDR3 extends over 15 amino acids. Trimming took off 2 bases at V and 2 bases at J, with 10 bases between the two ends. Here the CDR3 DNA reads TGTGCCAGCAGCGTCGGGAACCCCAACACCGGGGAGCTGTTTTTT. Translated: CASSVGNPNTGELFF.

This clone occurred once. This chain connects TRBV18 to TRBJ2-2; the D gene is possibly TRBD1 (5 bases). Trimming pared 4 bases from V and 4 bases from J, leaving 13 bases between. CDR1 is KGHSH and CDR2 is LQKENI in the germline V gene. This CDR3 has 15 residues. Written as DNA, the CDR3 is TGTGCCAGCTCACTTGGGGCAGGGCCCACCGGGGAGCTGTTTTTT. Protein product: CASSLGAGPTGELFF.